These T cell receptor beta chains were read from a single sample in a study of T cell clones after liver transplantation. Assay: immunoSEQ multiplex PCR; the TCRdb copy retains only in-frame clones and omits some. The sample carries around 80,000 clones, 65% to 85% recorded once. Source: CD4+ T cells from blood, taken 45 to 46 months after liver transplant. The receptor source for this set is a human patient who received a liver transplant. T cells may partly derive from the graft donor. CDR3s include the opening cysteine and the closing phenylalanine or tryptophan. The D gene is left open where the match is weak. Part of the rows lack a size; the others show once, few, many or a class for expanded clones.

j_call d_call clone_size cdr3_length v_call cdr3_aa cdr3_nt
TRBJ1-4 NA many 15 TRBV9 CASSVAPTTNEKLFF TGTGCCAGCAGCGTAGCCCCCACAACTAATGAAAAACTGTTTTTT
TRBJ2-7 TRBD2 once 16 TRBV10-3 CAISGGLAGTSYEQYF TGTGCCATCAGTGGGGGACTAGCGGGAACCTCCTACGAGCAGTACTTC
TRBJ2-7 TRBD1 NA 15 TRBV9 CASSVDGTGDREQYF TGTGCCAGCAGCGTAGATGGGACAGGGGACCGCGAGCAGTACTTC
TRBJ2-7 NA NA 15 TRBV15 CATSPQGGVGNEQYF TGTGCCACCAGCCCCCAAGGGGGGGTGGGAAACGAGCAGTACTTC
TRBJ2-3 NA NA 17 TRBV14 CASSRIGGVSSTDTQYF TGTGCCAGCAGCCGAATCGGGGGCGTAAGTAGCACAGATACGCAGTATTTT
TRBJ2-7 NA NA 15 TRBV7-2 CASSLVSGPGDEQYF TGTGCCAGCAGCTTAGTCTCGGGACCTGGGGACGAGCAGTACTTC
TRBJ2-3 NA NA 13 TRBV11-3 CASSSRYTDTQYF TGTGCCAGCAGCTCCCGGTACACAGATACGCAGTATTTT
TRBJ2-1 TRBD1 NA 16 TRBV2 CASSDLDRGADNEQFF TGTGCCAGCAGTGACCTGGACAGGGGGGCTGACAATGAGCAGTTCTTC
TRBJ2-3 NA NA 13 TRBV7-2 CASSSIATDTQYF TGTGCCAGCAGCTCAATAGCAACAGATACGCAGTATTTT
TRBJ1-3 NA NA 15 TRBV7-2 CASSLSRRSGNTIYF TGTGCCAGCAGCTTGTCCCGGAGGTCTGGAAACACCATATATTTT
TRBJ1-2 TRBD1 NA 17 TRBV7-2 CASSSTPGTVTLYGYTF TGTGCCAGCAGCTCGACCCCCGGGACAGTAACCCTCTATGGCTACACCTTC
TRBJ1-5 NA NA 13 TRBV30 CAWGGRGNQPQHF TGTGCCTGGGGGGGAAGGGGGAATCAGCCCCAGCATTTT
TRBJ1-1 NA NA 16 TRBV27 CASSFMPRTGTNTAFF TGTGCCAGCAGTTTTATGCCGAGGACGGGTACTAATACGGCTTTCTTT
TRBJ2-1 TRBD2 NA 15 TRBV9 CASSAGTSGYNEQFF TGTGCCAGCAGCGCCGGGACTAGCGGGTACAATGAGCAGTTCTTC
TRBJ2-1 TRBD2 NA 16 TRBV4-3 CASSRSLADSYNEQFF TGCGCCAGCAGCCGATCCCTAGCGGACTCCTACAATGAGCAGTTCTTC
TRBJ1-5 TRBD1 NA 13 TRBV6-5 CASSEPTGRPQHF TGTGCCAGCAGTGAGCCGACAGGGAGGCCCCAGCATTTT
TRBJ2-1 TRBD2 many 16 TRBV7-3 CASSLKAGVVWGEQFF TGTGCCAGCAGCTTAAAAGCGGGAGTAGTCTGGGGTGAGCAGTTCTTC
TRBJ2-3 TRBD2 NA 15 TRBV19 CATVKAGGRTDTQYF TGTGCCACCGTGAAAGCGGGAGGGCGCACAGATACGCAGTATTTT
TRBJ2-3 NA NA 14 TRBV9 CASSVDHRTDTQYF TGTGCCAGCAGCGTAGATCACAGGACAGATACGCAGTATTTT
TRBJ2-5 TRBD1 NA 19 TRBV4-2 CASSQDRPHWDRPGETQYF TGTGCCAGCAGCCAAGACCGGCCCCACTGGGACAGGCCGGGCGAGACCCAGTACTTC
TRBJ2-7 NA NA 17 TRBV27 CASSRQPGPLRPYEQYF TGTGCCAGCAGTCGGCAACCGGGACCCTTGAGGCCTTACGAGCAGTACTTC
TRBJ2-5 TRBD2 NA 16 TRBV15 CATSRDPSGSGETQYF TGTGCCACCAGCAGAGATCCCAGCGGGAGTGGGGAGACCCAGTACTTC
TRBJ2-3 NA NA 13 TRBV19 CATTRTGTDTQYF TGTGCCACTACTAGGACAGGCACAGATACGCAGTATTTT
TRBJ2-1 TRBD2 NA 16 TRBV28 CASGTRTSGTYNEQFF TGTGCCAGTGGAACCCGGACTAGCGGGACCTACAATGAGCAGTTCTTC
TRBJ1-4 NA NA 15 TRBV11-2 CASSLNRGTNEKLFF TGTGCCAGCAGCCTGAACCGGGGGACGAATGAAAAACTGTTTTTT
TRBJ1-5 NA NA 17 TRBV28 CASSPHIGTGHNQPQHF TGTGCCAGCAGCCCTCACATCGGAACAGGGCATAATCAGCCCCAGCATTTT
TRBJ1-1 NA once 17 TRBV9 CASSVGIGAPMRAEAFF TGTGCCAGCAGCGTAGGTATAGGGGCGCCGATGAGGGCTGAAGCTTTCTTT
TRBJ1-2 NA medium-sized 13 TRBV2 CASRQDDDYGYTF TGTGCCAGCCGACAGGACGACGATTATGGCTACACCTTC
TRBJ2-2 TRBD2 few 17 TRBV10-1 CASSGGVSGEDTGELFF TGCGCCAGCAGTGGGGGAGTTAGCGGGGAAGACACCGGGGAGCTGTTTTTT
TRBJ2-5 NA NA 15 TRBV19 CASSIPIGGLETQYF TGTGCCAGTAGTATCCCCATCGGGGGCCTGGAGACCCAGTACTTC
TRBJ1-1 NA NA 13 TRBV7-8 CASSLVPNTEAFF TGTGCCAGCAGCTTAGTCCCGAACACTGAAGCTTTCTTT
TRBJ2-1 NA NA 15 TRBV30 CAWRDLATSYNEQFF TGTGCCTGGAGGGATCTAGCAACTTCCTACAATGAGCAGTTCTTC
TRBJ2-3 NA NA 15 TRBV6-1 CASSPLPGGRDTQYF TGTGCCAGTTCACCTTTACCAGGGGGGAGGGATACGCAGTATTTT
TRBJ1-2 NA NA 13 TRBV28 CASLQAGFYGYTF TGTGCCAGCCTTCAGGCGGGTTTCTATGGCTACACCTTC
TRBJ2-3 NA NA 15 TRBV6-5 CASSLMVAATDTQYF TGTGCCAGCAGCTTGATGGTAGCGGCCACAGATACGCAGTATTTT
TRBJ2-7 NA NA 14 TRBV5-4 CASSSALRAYEQYF TGTGCCAGCAGCTCTGCCCTGAGGGCCTACGAGCAGTACTTC
TRBJ1-5 NA NA 15 TRBV6-5 CASSYQKGSNQPQHF TGTGCCAGCAGTTACCAGAAGGGCAGCAATCAGCCCCAGCATTTT
TRBJ2-3 TRBD2 NA 14 TRBV7-2 CASPRGLATDTQYF TGTGCCAGCCCGCGGGGACTAGCCACAGATACGCAGTATTTT
TRBJ2-7 NA medium-sized 16 TRBV2 CASSEDAGLRDFRAYF TGTGCCAGCAGTGAAGATGCAGGGTTAAGGGACTTTCGTGCGTACTTC
TRBJ2-3 NA few 14 TRBV5-1 CASSLTPSADTQYF TGCGCCAGCAGCTTGACACCCTCGGCAGATACGCAGTATTTT
TRBJ1-3 NA few 14 TRBV5-1 CASSLPSSGNTIYF TGCGCCAGCAGCTTACCGAGCTCTGGAAACACCATATATTTT
TRBJ2-7 NA NA 14 TRBV5-1 CASLQGPGPYEQYF TGCGCCAGTCTACAGGGCCCGGGTCCCTACGAGCAGTACTTC
TRBJ2-5 TRBD1 once 14 TRBV7-9 CASSLAGTGESQYF TGTGCCAGCAGCTTAGCCGGGACAGGGGAGTCCCAGTACTTC
TRBJ2-4 NA NA 18 TRBV30 CAWSPRGTPLLAKNIQYF TGTGCCTGGAGTCCTAGAGGGACACCATTATTAGCCAAAAACATTCAGTACTTC
TRBJ2-5 NA few 13 TRBV7-2 CASSLSPQETQYF TGTGCCAGCAGCTTATCCCCACAAGAGACCCAGTACTTC
TRBJ1-1 NA NA 12 TRBV2 CASRDMNTEAFF TGTGCCAGCAGAGACATGAACACTGAAGCTTTCTTT
TRBJ2-7 TRBD1 NA 14 TRBV5-1 CASSWDRVRREQYF TGCGCCAGCAGCTGGGACAGGGTGCGGCGAGAGCAGTACTTC
TRBJ2-1 NA NA 20 TRBV15 CATSREKVGRRAQAYNEQFF TGTGCCACCAGCAGAGAGAAGGTGGGAAGGCGGGCCCAGGCCTACAATGAGCAGTTCTTC
TRBJ2-7 TRBD2 NA 12 TRBV6-5 CASGTSGYEQYF TGTGCCAGCGGGACTAGCGGCTACGAGCAGTACTTC
TRBJ1-2 TRBD1 NA 13 TRBV30 CACPKQGANGYTF TGTGCCTGCCCAAAACAGGGGGCAAATGGCTACACCTTC
TRBJ2-4 TRBD1 NA 16 TRBV7-9 CASSLGTGSGKNIQYF TGTGCCAGCAGCCTGGGGACAGGGAGCGGCAAAAACATTCAGTACTTC
TRBJ2-4 TRBD1 NA 15 TRBV6-4 CASSDRGRGGDIQYF TGTGCCAGCAGTGACAGGGGGCGAGGTGGAGACATTCAGTACTTC
TRBJ2-1 NA NA 16 TRBV5-7 CASSPRTLPPYNEQFF TGTGCCAGCAGCCCCCGGACTCTCCCCCCCTACAATGAGCAGTTCTTC
TRBJ1-2 NA NA 15 TRBV5-6 CASSLVGLANYGYTF TGTGCCAGCAGCTTGGTGGGGTTAGCTAACTATGGCTACACCTTC